These 11 T cell receptor beta chains originate from one sample sequenced in a study of tumor and adjacent non-tumor tissue in lung cancer. No cell sorting was done before RNA was extracted from the tissue. TCRbeta libraries were built with three rounds of nested PCR, modified from ARM-PCR. TCRdb used MiXCR to reprocess the multiplex PCR reads, holding one entry per CDR3 protein. The repertoire holds under 150,000 distinct CDR3 sequences, with around two thirds as singletons. The sequencing sample was made of lung tumor tissue. These receptors came from a man between 60 and 70 years old with small cell lung cancer.

About this clonotype: A much larger clonotype is one base distant, so this may be a read error. The rearrangement joins TRBV20-1 to TRBJ2-5, with a weak D call TRBD1 (6 bases). V shed 8 bases and J shed 4 bases, with 17 bases lying between them. CDR3 length: 13 residues. Germline CDR1 and CDR2: DFQATT and SNEGSKA (reference sequence). The CDR3 here is CSTRPGTRETQYF. DNA for the CDR3: TGCAGTACCCGTCCCGGGACAAGAGAGACCCAGTACTTC.

The chain joins TRBV6-5 to TRBJ2-2, with D possibly being TRBD1 (5 bases). The CDR3 sequence is 14 residues long. V was pared by 8 bases and J by 7 bases, with 17 bases between. Germline V gene data show CDR1 as MNHEY and CDR2 as SVGAGI. For the CDR3, the DNA is TGTGCCAGCGGGGCCCCGACGGGCATCGGGGAGCTGTTTTTT. This translates into CASGAPTGIGELFF.

This chain links TRBV5-1 with TRBJ2-3, with TRBD2 matching 7 bases. The CDR3 loop spans 16 amino acids. Unmatched junction bases numbered 8, after V lost 0 bases and J lost 4 bases. Germline CDR1 and CDR2: SGHRS and YFSETQ. In nucleotides, the CDR3 is TGCGCCAGCAGCTTGGGCGGGAGCCTTTCGGCAGATACGCAGTATTTT. This gives the protein CASSLGGSLSADTQYF.

Details on this clonotype: At one end, the junction sequence differs from germline, possibly due to a read error. V and J are TRBV4-2 and TRBJ2-7, with TRBD2 as a possible D gene (6 bases). The CDR3 has 15 amino acids. Germline V gene data show CDR1 as LGHNA and CDR2 as YNFKEQ. The CDR3 spells CVSSQPDMEGDEQYF. The CDR3 nucleotides read TGTGTCAGCAGCCAACCCGATATGGAGGGCGACGAGCAGTACTTC.

Remarks on this clonotype: Being one base from a much bigger clone, this may be a read error. The V gene is TRBV20-1, the J gene TRBJ2-1; the D gene is possibly TRBD1 (6 bases). From germline, CDR1 is DFQATT and CDR2 SNEGSKA (reference sequence). The CDR3 sequence is 15 residues long. The CDR3 reads CSFSGRGGARDEQFF. The CDR3 DNA reads TGCTCCTTTTCCGGTCGAGGGGGAGCGAGGGATGAGCAGTTCTTC.

This chain links TRBV4-1 with TRBJ2-2; TRBD1 agrees at 8 bases. This CDR3 is 16 amino acids long. Trimming cost V 0 bases and J 4 bases; bases outside gene matches: 4. Germline values: CDR1 MGHRA, CDR2 YSYEKL. CDR3 coding DNA: TGCGCCAGCAGCCAAGATCGGACAGGGAGCACCGGGGAGCTGTTTTTT. Protein: CASSQDRTGSTGELFF.

J is TRBJ2-7 and V is TRBV6-6; D gene uncertain. Germline values: CDR1 MNHNY, CDR2 SVGAGI (reference sequence). The CDR3 runs to 16 residues. V shed 0 bases and J shed 5 bases, with 17 bases lying between them. CDR3 nucleotide sequence: TGTGCCAGCAGTTACTCGAAATGGGGTTCATTCCACGAGCAGTACGTC. Residues: CASSYSKWGSFHEQYV.

With regard to this clonotype: With a much larger clone just one base away, this may be a read error. Because the CDR3 is missing its conserved closing phenylalanine or tryptophan, this is likely a read error. This chain connects TRBV20-1 to TRBJ2-5, with D perhaps matching TRBD2 (5 bases). The CDR3 is made up of 15 amino acids. With 0 bases removed from V and 2 bases from J, the gap between germline ends came to 13 bases. Germline CDR1 DFQATT, CDR2 SNEGSKA (reference sequence). The CDR3 region is CSARDPRLFQETQYL. The CDR3 DNA reads TGCAGTGCTAGAGACCCCCGACTATTTCAAGAGACCCAGTACTTG.

In this sample, this clonotype turned up many times. The chain has TRBV20-1 and TRBJ1-2; no firm D call. Trimming stripped 3 bases from V and 4 bases from J, with 12 bases between. CDR1 DFQATT and CDR2 SNEGSKA come from the germline V gene (reference sequence). The CDR3 is 13 amino acids. CDR3 in DNA: TGCAGTGCTAGGGAAAATGCGGGCTATGGCTACACCTTC. It specifies CSARENAGYGYTF.

On this clonotype: Sequence at one end of the junction differs from germline and may be a read error. The chain is built from TRBV11-2 and TRBJ2-7, with TRBD1 matching over 9 bases. Germline CDR1 is SGHAT and CDR2 is FQNNGV. This CDR3 comprises 19 residues. CDR3 coding DNA: TGTGTCAGCAGCTTAGCGCGAAAAGGTAGAACAGGGGGCATGAACGAGCAGTGCTTC. Amino acids: CVSSLARKGRTGGMNEQCF.

This clonotype has a single count. The rearrangement joins TRBV18 to TRBJ1-1; D perhaps matches TRBD1 (6 bases). V was clipped by 4 bases and J by 11 bases, with 17 bases between them. CDR1 is KGHSH, CDR2 LQKENI, per germline. The CDR3 totals 13 residues. In nucleotides, the CDR3 is TGTGCCAGCTCACAAGACAGGTTTCTGCATGCTTTCTTT. As protein: CASSQDRFLHAFF.